This paragraph reports one T cell receptor beta chain. The data stem from a study of blood T cell repertoires in COVID-19. V was pared by 4 bases and J by 2 bases, with 14 bases between. This CDR3 comprises 15 residues. The germline V gene encodes CDR1 SGHRS and CDR2 YFSETQ. Per the original methods: Reference gene primer amplification gave estimated nucleated cell counts. Measured with immunoSEQ multiplex PCR; TCRdb has only the in-frame clones, and not every one. V and J calls and clone size are as listed in that table; D and trimming were resolved from the DNA. This repertoire shows 110,000 to 150,000 clones, approximately 86% found once; its top ten account for approximately 5.4%.

The sequenced sample was peripheral blood. This sequence originates from a human donor in a cohort sampled during active COVID-19. The V call is TRBV5-1, the J call TRBJ2-3; possibly TRBD1 for D (6 bases). CDR3: CASSLDSQLTDTQYF. DNA of the CDR3: TGCGCCAGCAGCCTGGACAGCCAACTCACAGATACGCAGTATTTT. Together with reference TRBV5-1 and TRBJ2-3, the CDR3 gives the full variable domain: KAGVTQTPRYLIKTRGQQVTLSCSPISGHRSVSWYQQTPGQGLQFLFEYFSETQRNKGNFPGRFSGRQFSNSRSEMNVSTLELGDSALYLCASSLDSQLTDTQYFGPGTRLTVL.